Detailed here is one T cell receptor beta chain. Its antigen is as yet unknown. This sample is drawn from a study of T cell responses to AZD1222 COVID-19 vaccine. Study summary: Pooled together were second doses at about 4 or about 12 weeks. Overall study results and limits: Unmutated variant regions reportedly attract nearly half of all spike-specific TCRs. Clonal diversity was possibly underestimated, and the donors were mostly white British, with more females.

Generated by immunoSEQ multiplex PCR, the TCRdb table keeps only in-frame clones and is missing some. The table lists 180,000 or so clones, approximately 94% of them singletons. CDR1 and CDR2 (germline): SGHDN, FVKESK. V was shortened by 4 bases and J by 0 bases, with 13 bases between the two germline ends. CDR3 size: 15 residues. The rearrangement uses TRBV14 and TRBJ2-7, with D tentatively TRBD1 (8 bases). This specimen was peripheral blood, taken on day 0 of AZD1222 vaccination. This TCR was recovered from an adult in good health. CDR3 coding DNA: TGTGCCAGCAGCCCAAGCGGGACAGGCTCCTACGAGCAGTACTTC. It is translated as CASSPSGTGSYEQYF.